Sequencing of this T cell receptor beta chain was carried out in a study of post-analysis software for immune sequencing data (dated by TCRdb to 2015 to 2017). For the wider study: Relapsing-remitting, secondary progressive and progressive-relapsing multiple sclerosis were recorded as disease courses, and subtype annotation was lacking for some patients. The multiple sclerosis patient repertoires were compared with ten to eleven previously published healthy control repertoires from donors aged roughly 6 to 27 years. A subset of samples was prepared in parallel using single-end sample barcoding, then pooled and co-amplified after Illumina adapter ligation. Study-wide findings and limitations: Significantly lower normalized Chao1 diversity was found in multiple sclerosis patients than in controls, suggesting substantial peripheral T-cell clonal expansion. Patients showed significantly higher frequencies than controls for about five TRBV segments, among them TRBV5-6, TRBV5-1 and TRBV20-1. When samples were clustered directly using the F measure, samples prepared in the same batch co-clustered strongly, which prompted a batch-effect correction. The control group was slightly older than the multiple sclerosis patient group.

Library preparation was by PCR. Instrument on record: Illumina HiSeq 2500. To reduce PCR and sequencing biases, unique molecular identifiers were incorporated into the TCR beta cDNA libraries. Every 1 to 10 million input T cells yielded approximately 500,000 cDNA molecules, meaning each molecule approximated one T cell. The patient libraries were prepared and sequenced with the same protocol used for the earlier healthy control dataset. Samples belonging to the same batch were prepared together, multiplexed and sequenced on a shared HiSeq lane. As for how the authors treated the data: Raw barcoded reads were processed with MIGEC, and single-read molecular identifier groups were discarded before consensus assembly and CDR3 extraction. VDJtools was used for post-analysis of the clonotype tables, and diversity was normalized by down-sampling every dataset to the size of the smallest sample. In repertoire overlap clustering, CDR3 amino acid sequences, but not nucleotide sequences, were matched to correct batch-related cross-sample contamination. TCRdb reprocessing: public reads trimmed at Q25 with fastp, clones called with MiXCR, in-frame beta chains kept. Every entry covers one CDR3 protein and lists the most common genes and DNA from its rows. These V and J calls are TCRdb output, not the study's own analysis. This sample lists roughly 800,000 distinct CDR3 sequences; about half were detected once. Together, the top ten hold approximately 4.4% of the sample.

Here V drops 6 bases and J drops 5 bases, and the junction holds 18 bases not matched to any gene. The germline V gene yields MNHEY for CDR1 and SVGEGT for CDR2. The CDR3 spans 18 residues, from the cysteine through the phenylalanine. Only the CDR3 DNA is retained, 54 bases long and in frame from the first base. A note on this clonotype: The clone's antigen remains unknown. Base qualities are not provided; no much larger clone lies one nucleotide away.

To demonstrate the VDJtools post-analysis software, the study profiled TCR beta repertoires from the peripheral blood of approximately twelve young patients with multiple sclerosis. The multiple sclerosis patients were children and adolescents between about 6 and 16 years of age. The rearranged segments are TRBV6-2 or TRBV6-3 and TRBJ2-5, and 10 junctional nucleotides match TRBD2. Sequences were obtained from blood. This TCR derives from a girl aged 5 to 17 with multiple sclerosis. The DNA is TGTGCCAGCAGGCCTGGACTAGCGGCCTTTGGAGGAGGCGAGACCCAGTACTTC. It is translated as CASRPGLAAFGGGETQYF.